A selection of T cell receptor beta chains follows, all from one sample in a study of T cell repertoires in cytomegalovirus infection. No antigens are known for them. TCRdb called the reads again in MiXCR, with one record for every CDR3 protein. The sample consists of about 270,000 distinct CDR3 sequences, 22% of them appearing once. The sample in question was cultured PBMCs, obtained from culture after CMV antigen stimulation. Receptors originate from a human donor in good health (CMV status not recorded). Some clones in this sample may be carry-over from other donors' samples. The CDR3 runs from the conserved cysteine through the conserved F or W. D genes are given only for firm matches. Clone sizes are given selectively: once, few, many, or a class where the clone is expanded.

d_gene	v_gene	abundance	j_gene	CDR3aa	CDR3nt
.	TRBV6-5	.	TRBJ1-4	CASSGATNEKLFF	TGTGCCAGCAGTGGCGCAACTAATGAAAAACTGTTTTTT
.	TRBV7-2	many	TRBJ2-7	CASSSGQTLFYEQYF	TGTGCCAGCAGCTCAGGACAGACGCTCTTCTACGAGCAGTACTTC
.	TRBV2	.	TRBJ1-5	CASRLTGPQHF	TGTGCCAGCAGACTGACAGGGCCCCAGCATTTT
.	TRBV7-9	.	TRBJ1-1	CASSPRPGTEAFF	TGTGCCAGCAGCCCCCGACCGGGCACTGAAGCTTTCTTT
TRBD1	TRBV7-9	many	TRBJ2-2	CASRLQGDTGELFF	TGTGCCAGCAGACTACAGGGGGACACCGGGGAGCTGTTTTTT
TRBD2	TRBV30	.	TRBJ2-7	CAWSFTSGGLYEQYF	TGTGCCTGGAGTTTTACTAGCGGGGGCCTCTACGAGCAGTACTTC
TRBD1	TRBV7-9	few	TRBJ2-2	CASSSGGAGGTGELFF	TGTGCCAGCAGCTCAGGGGGCGCGGGTGGCACCGGGGAGCTGTTTTTT
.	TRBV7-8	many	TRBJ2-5	CASSLGQQRETQYF	TGTGCCAGCAGCTTAGGTCAGCAAAGAGAGACCCAGTACTTC
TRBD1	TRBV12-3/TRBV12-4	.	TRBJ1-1	CASKTGGNAFF	TGTGCCAGCAAGACAGGGGGCAATGCTTTCTTT
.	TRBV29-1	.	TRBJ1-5	CSVGGAFDNQPQHF	TGCAGCGTTGGCGGGGCCTTCGACAATCAGCCCCAGCATTTT
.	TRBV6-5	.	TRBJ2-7	CASSYAKSGDEQYF	TGTGCCAGCAGTTACGCCAAGTCCGGGGACGAGCAGTACTTC
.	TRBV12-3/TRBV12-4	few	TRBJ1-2	CASSLRGDGYTF	TGTGCCAGCAGTTTAAGAGGGGATGGCTACACCTTC
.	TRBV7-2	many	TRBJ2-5	CASSLIIGTEWERRGTQYF	TGTGCCAGCAGCTTAATTATCGGTACGGAGTGGGAGCGGCGTGGGACCCAGTACTTC
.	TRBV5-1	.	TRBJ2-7	CASSLEQVITYEQYF	TGCGCCAGCAGCTTGGAACAGGTTATAACCTACGAGCAGTACTTC
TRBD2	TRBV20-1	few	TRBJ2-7	CSASSAGLSYEQYF	TGCAGTGCTAGCTCAGCGGGGCTATCCTACGAGCAGTACTTC
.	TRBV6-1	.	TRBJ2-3	CASSSRTRTETRYF	TGTGCCAGCAGTAGCAGGACACGTACAGAGACGCGGTATTTT
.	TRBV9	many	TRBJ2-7	CASSVGGGEQYF	TGTGCCAGCAGTGTGGGTGGAGGGGAGCAGTACTTC
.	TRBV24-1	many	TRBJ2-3	CATSDFGTDTQYF	TGTGCCACCAGTGATTTCGGCACAGATACGCAGTATTTT
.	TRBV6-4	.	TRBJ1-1	CASSDSTENTEAFF	TGTGCCAGCAGTGACTCTACAGAGAACACTGAAGCTTTCTTT
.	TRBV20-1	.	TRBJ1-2	CSARTAAWGGYGYTF	TGCAGTGCTAGAACAGCCGCCTGGGGAGGCTATGGCTACACCTTC
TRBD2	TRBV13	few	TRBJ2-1	CASSSPLGLAGAGNEQFF	TGTGCCAGCAGCTCCCCTCTGGGACTAGCGGGAGCGGGTAATGAGCAGTTCTTC
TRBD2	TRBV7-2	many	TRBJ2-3	CASRRDYVGTQYF	TGTGCCAGCAGAAGGGACTACGTCGGTACGCAGTATTTT